This T cell receptor (beta chain) was identified during a study of vaccination and CD4 T cells after COVID-19. About the study: The study enrolled six male and four female convalescents, two of whom were Hispanic. Study-level findings and limits: Within the convalescent patients, a median roughly 87% of the SARS-CoV-2-reactive clones were ones that appeared only post-vaccination.

As for this clonotype: The antigen remains unidentified.

The J segment lost 2 bases and the V segment lost 5 bases, leaving 10 bases of the junction unmatched. The CDR3 has 16 amino acids. Germline assignment: CDR1 SGHAT and CDR2 FQNNGV. With the Oncomine TCR Beta short-read assay, DNA from cultured CD4+ T cells was sequenced. In this case, cultured CD4+ T cells provided the extracted genomic DNA. TCRdb ran MiXCR on the PCR reads and lists one entry per CDR3 protein. The sample shows over 9,500 distinct CDR3 sequences, 55% to 60% of them seen only once. Treatment meaning: roughly ten-day PBMC culture with coronavirus spike peptide pools or control peptides (ViraFEST assay). Days 3 and 7 saw half the medium swapped for fresh IL-2 medium.

The origin of this receptor is a human donor who had recovered from COVID-19. Sequencing was done on a sample of CD4+ T cells from blood, cultured in vitro. The V and J genes are TRBV11-2 and TRBJ2-3, with 7 bases fitting TRBD2. The CDR3 sequence: CASSPTSSGDTDTQYF. CDR3 coding DNA: TGTGCCAGCAGCCCGACTTCCAGCGGGGACACAGATACGCAGTATTTT.